The 30 T cell receptor beta chains below come from one sample, sequenced in a study of blood T cell repertoires in COVID-19. Produced via immunoSEQ multiplex PCR; TCRdb's table is partial and in-frame only. The sample yields some 62,000 clones, about 70% seen once. The specimen sequenced was peripheral blood. Source of these receptors: a human donor in a cohort sampled during active COVID-19.

The rearrangement links TRBV7-2 to TRBJ2-6, with no clear D. V gave up 1 base and J gave up 2 bases, with 6 bases separating them. The germline V gene encodes CDR1 SGHTA and CDR2 FQGNSA. The length of the CDR3 is 15 residues. CDR3 nucleotide sequence: TGTGCCAGCAGCTTAGTTGCAGCTGGGGCCAACGTCCTGACTTTC. Translated: CASSLVAAGANVLTF.

This clone was seen once. V usage is TRBV20-1 and J usage is TRBJ2-7; D might be TRBD1 or TRBD2, each matching 5 bases. CDR3 length: 14 residues. Germline-derived CDR1 and CDR2 are DFQATT and SNEGSKA (reference sequence). Trimming took off 3 bases at V and 4 bases at J, with 16 bases between the two ends. In DNA form, the CDR3 reads TGCAGTGCTAGTGGGACGGGGATGGGGTACGAGCAGTACTTC. Translating it yields CSASGTGMGYEQYF.

In nucleotides, the CDR3 is TGTGCCAGCAGCTTCGGTAGCGGGTGGGGGGAGCTGTTTTTT. Its protein product is CASSFGSGWGELFF. The chain is built from TRBV7-2 and TRBJ2-2; TRBD2 aligns across 7 bases. From germline, CDR1 is SGHTA and CDR2 FQGNSA. The CDR3 is 14 residues long. The trim removed 3 bases at V and 8 bases at J, leaving 6 bases unmatched.

This chain connects TRBV5-6 to TRBJ2-2, with a possible D match to TRBD1 (6 bases). The V gene lost 4 bases and the J gene lost 6 bases, with 10 bases spanning the gap. In germline, CDR1 is SGHDT, CDR2 YYEEEE. The CDR3 is made up of 13 amino acids. The CDR3 DNA reads as TGTGCCAGCAGCGTCAACAGGGCCGGGGAGCTGTTTTTT. It codes for CASSVNRAGELFF.

The chain carries TRBV3-1 (or the pseudogene TRBV3-2) and TRBJ2-1; no definite D call. CDR3 size: 15 residues. V shed 3 bases and J shed 6 bases, with 15 bases lying between them. Looked up from germline, CDR1 is LGHDT and CDR2 is YNNKEL (reference sequence). The CDR3 spells CASSHSSEAPNEQFF. CDR3 coding DNA: TGTGCCAGCAGCCACTCGAGTGAGGCCCCCAATGAGCAGTTCTTC.

This clone appeared a single time. The chain uses TRBV7-9 and TRBJ1-1; D is undetermined. This CDR3 region has 15 residues. Germline CDR1 reads SEHNR; CDR2 reads FQNEAQ (reference sequence). The V gene lost 4 bases and the J gene lost 1 base, with 13 bases spanning the gap. CDR3 nucleotide sequence: TGTGCCAGCAGCTACTCGGGTCGAAGGAACACTGAAGCTTTCTTT. Protein product: CASSYSGRRNTEAFF.

The V gene is TRBV7-8, the J gene TRBJ2-1, with D maybe TRBD2 (5 bases). V was cut by 1 base and J by 9 bases, with 13 bases left in between. Germline V gene sequence: CDR1 SGHVS, CDR2 FQNEAQ. The CDR3 is 14 amino acids. CDR3 amino acids: CASSLVETKSEQFF. The CDR3 DNA sequence: TGTGCCAGCAGCTTAGTTGAGACTAAGAGTGAGCAGTTCTTC.

The chain couples TRBV6-5 to TRBJ1-2, with D tentatively TRBD1 (6 bases). In germline, CDR1 is MNHEY, CDR2 SVGAGI. The ends were cut back, 6 bases at V and 8 bases at J, with 22 bases in the middle. There are 15 residues in the CDR3. The CDR3 reads CASSQNHRERDGYTF. In DNA, the CDR3 is TGTGCCAGCAGCCAGAACCACAGGGAACGCGACGGCTACACCTTC.

CDR3 sequence: CASSVKGENTEAFF. CDR3 coding DNA: TGTGCCAGCAGTGTGAAGGGGGAGAACACTGAAGCTTTCTTT. V gene TRBV2 combines with J gene TRBJ1-1; maybe TRBD1 (6 bases). CDR3 size: 14 residues. V was cut by 4 bases and J by 1 base, with 10 bases left in between. CDR1 is SNHLY, CDR2 FYNNEI, per germline.

The chain is built from TRBV28 and TRBJ2-1; TRBD2 agrees at 11 bases. Trimming cost V 6 bases and J 6 bases; bases outside gene matches: 10. The CDR3 consists of 16 residues. From germline, CDR1 is MDHEN and CDR2 SYDVKM. The CDR3 DNA reads as TGTGCCAGCAGGAGAGATAGCGGGGGGGTGAGCAATGAGCAGTTCTTC. It codes for CASRRDSGGVSNEQFF.

The rearrangement links TRBV3-1 (or the pseudogene TRBV3-2) to TRBJ2-7, with 9 positions matching TRBD1. The length of the CDR3 is 17 residues. The germline CDR1 and CDR2 sequences are LGHDT and YNNKEL (reference sequence). Losses at the gene ends were 1 base for V and 2 bases for J; bases not matched to a gene: 9. The CDR3 protein is CASSQATQGATTYEQYF. The CDR3 DNA follows: TGTGCCAGCAGCCAAGCCACACAGGGGGCAACCACCTACGAGCAGTACTTC.

This chain connects TRBV7-2 to TRBJ2-2, with 8 nucleotides matching TRBD2. Germline loops: CDR1 SGHTA, CDR2 FQGNSA. V lost 6 bases and J lost 1; bases outside the gene matches: 4. There are 15 residues in the CDR3. The CDR3 region has the DNA TGTGCCAGCAGACCGGGACTAGGGAACACCGGGGAGCTGTTTTTT. This codes for CASRPGLGNTGELFF.

The V call is TRBV2, the J call TRBJ2-1; 7 nucleotides agree with TRBD1. The J segment lost 1 base and the V segment lost 7 bases, leaving 16 bases of the junction unmatched. The CDR3 extends over 18 amino acids. Per the germline V gene, CDR1 is SNHLY and CDR2 is FYNNEI. The CDR3 is CASKTGPSFTRSYNEQFF. CDR3 bases: TGTGCCAGCAAGACAGGGCCCTCCTTTACCCGTTCCTACAATGAGCAGTTCTTC. The full variable domain, in which reference TRBV2 and TRBJ2-1 provide the parts outside the CDR3, is EPEVTQTPSHQVTQMGQEVILRCVPISNHLYFYWYRQILGQKVEFLVSFYNNEISEKSEIFDDQFSVERPDGSNFTLKIRSTKLEDSAMYFCASKTGPSFTRSYNEQFFGPGTRLTVL.

The chain joins TRBV5-6 to TRBJ2-3; D not certain. V lost 4 bases to trimming and J lost 6 bases, with 12 bases between them. Germline CDR1 reads SGHDT; CDR2 reads YYEEEE. The CDR3 spans 13 residues. The CDR3 is CASSTQLRDTQYF. In DNA, the CDR3 is TGTGCCAGCAGCACACAGCTCCGCGATACGCAGTATTTT.

J is TRBJ2-7 and V is TRBV28; D might be TRBD2 (6 bases). Germline V gives CDR1 MDHEN, CDR2 SYDVKM. Trimming cost V 6 bases and J 4 bases, with 13 bases left between them. CDR3 length equals 13 residues. CDR3 sequence: CASRVGTQYEQYF. The CDR3 coding sequence is TGTGCCAGCAGGGTAGGGACTCAATACGAGCAGTACTTC.

This chain joins TRBV19 and TRBJ2-1, with D perhaps TRBD1 (6 bases). Germline V CDR1 and CDR2: LNHDA, SQIVND (reference sequence). The CDR3 covers 14 residues. V was shortened by 9 bases and J by 7 bases, with 19 bases between the two germline ends. The CDR3 protein is CASQRAGVRNEQFF. CDR3 nucleotide sequence: TGTGCCAGCCAAAGGGCAGGGGTTAGGAATGAGCAGTTCTTC.

The J gene is TRBJ2-5, the V gene TRBV7-2; 11 bases are a match to TRBD2. CDR1 SGHTA and CDR2 FQGNSA come from the germline V gene. V lost 5 bases to trimming and J lost 6 bases; unmatched junction nucleotides: 8. The CDR3 has 15 residues. Written as DNA, the CDR3 is TGTGCCAGCAGCACAGCCCCTAGCGGGGGGAAGACCCAGTACTTC. Translation: CASSTAPSGGKTQYF.

The J gene is TRBJ1-2, the V gene TRBV30; the D is unclear. Germline V gene sequence: CDR1 GTSNPN, CDR2 SVGIG (reference sequence). V was trimmed by 4 bases and J by 3 bases, leaving 6 bases between them. The CDR3 has 11 amino acids. The CDR3 DNA is TGTGCCTGGAAAAGCGACTATGGCTACACCTTC. It is translated as CAWKSDYGYTF.

V usage is TRBV2 and J usage is TRBJ2-2, with 7 bases identical to TRBD1. The CDR3 runs 13 residues. Germline CDR1 reads SNHLY; CDR2 reads FYNNEI. V was pared by 7 bases and J by 4 bases, with 3 bases of the junction left unmatched. This CDR3 is CASNPGGTGELFF. The CDR3 DNA is TGTGCCAGCAACCCAGGGGGCACCGGGGAGCTGTTTTTT.

This clone came up many times. J is TRBJ2-7 and V is TRBV7-2, with D perhaps TRBD1 (6 bases). The V and J ends lost 0 bases and 6 bases respectively, with 9 bases between them. In germline, CDR1 is SGHTA, CDR2 FQGNSA. The CDR3 runs to 13 residues. This chain's CDR3 is CASSLAWGREQYF. The CDR3 nucleotides read TGTGCCAGCAGCTTAGCTTGGGGGCGCGAGCAGTACTTC.

V usage is TRBV6-5 and J usage is TRBJ2-6; D gene ambiguous. The CDR3 has 15 amino acids. Germline V lookup: CDR1 MNHEY, CDR2 SVGAGI. V was trimmed by 4 bases and J by 0 bases, leaving 7 bases between them. CDR3 sequence: CASSSAGSGANVLTF. DNA for the CDR3: TGTGCCAGCAGTTCCGCCGGCTCTGGGGCCAACGTCCTGACTTTC.

This chain uses TRBV7-3 with TRBJ2-1, with 7 bases fitting TRBD2. With V trimmed by 5 bases and J by 5 bases, 6 bases remained unmatched. Germline CDR1 SGHTA, CDR2 FQGTGA. The CDR3 is made up of 14 amino acids. The DNA for the CDR3 is TGTGCCAGCAGCCAAGCGGGACTTGACAATGAGCAGTTCTTC. Translated: CASSQAGLDNEQFF.

This chain connects TRBV15 to TRBJ2-7; D perhaps matches TRBD2 (6 bases). Germline CDR1 reads LNHNV; CDR2 reads YYDKDF (reference sequence). Trimming cost V 3 bases and J 5 bases, with 14 bases left between them. CDR3 size: 14 residues. The CDR3 loop reads CATSSLASWDEQYF. The CDR3 DNA is TGTGCCACCAGCAGCCTAGCGTCCTGGGACGAGCAGTACTTC. Using reference TRBV15 and TRBJ2-7 for the parts outside the CDR3, the full variable domain is DAMVIQNPRYQVTQFGKPVTLSCSQTLNHNVMYWYQQKSSQAPKLLFHYYDKDFNNEADTPDNFQSRRPNTSFCFLDIRSPGLGDTAMYLCATSSLASWDEQYFGPGTRLTVT.

This clone was observed a handful of times. The chain recombines TRBV30 with TRBJ2-3; 9 bases match TRBD1. The V segment lost 7 bases and the J segment 5 bases; nucleotides outside the gene matches: 7. The CDR3 has 13 amino acids. Germline V gene lookup returns CDR1 GTSNPN and CDR2 SVGIG (reference sequence). The CDR3 reads CALHRGLKDTQYF. The CDR3 DNA reads TGTGCCTTGCACAGGGGGCTGAAAGATACGCAGTATTTT.

The chain uses TRBV5-4 and TRBJ2-6, with 10 bases matching TRBD1. J gave up 1 base and V 4 bases, and 11 bases lay outside the gene matches. This CDR3 spans 19 amino acids. Germline assignment: CDR1 SGHNT and CDR2 YYREEE (reference sequence). CDR3 bases: TGTGCCAGCAGCCCCCGTACGGGACAGGGGAATTCTGGGGCCAACGTCCTGACTTTC. Amino acid sequence: CASSPRTGQGNSGANVLTF.

This clone was seen only once. The chain uses TRBV28 and TRBJ2-3; 8 bases fit TRBD2. The J segment lost 12 bases and the V segment lost 2 bases, leaving 10 bases of the junction unmatched. The germline V gene has CDR1 MDHEN and CDR2 SYDVKM. The CDR3 loop spans 14 amino acids. The DNA for the CDR3 is TGTGCCAGCAGTTTAACCCTAGCGGGCGCTCCACAGTATTTT. Translation gives CASSLTLAGAPQYF.

Here the CDR3 DNA reads TGTGCCAGCAGTTACTCTGCGGGGGCGCAGTTCTTC. Translation: CASSYSAGAQFF. This chain uses TRBV6-2 or TRBV6-3 with TRBJ2-1, with D perhaps matching TRBD2 (7 bases). CDR3 length equals 12 residues. Trimming stripped 0 bases from V and 12 bases from J, with 9 bases between. Looked up from germline, CDR1 is MNHEY and CDR2 is SVGEGT.

CDR3 nucleotide sequence: TGTGCCAGCAGCCCCTTAACTAGCGGGTACACAGATACGCAGTATTTT. Its translation: CASSPLTSGYTDTQYF. V is TRBV7-2 and J is TRBJ2-3; 9 bases fit TRBD2. The trim removed 5 bases at V and 2 bases at J, leaving 8 bases unmatched. Germline loops: CDR1 SGHTA, CDR2 FQGNSA. CDR3 length: 16 amino acids.

The chain couples TRBV28 to TRBJ2-7; 11 bases map to TRBD1. The CDR3 extends over 14 amino acids. V lost 8 bases, J lost 2 bases, and 5 bases stayed unmatched. Germline-derived CDR1 and CDR2 are MDHEN and SYDVKM. CDR3 amino acids: CASLPGQGAYEQYF. The CDR3 DNA follows: TGTGCCAGCCTTCCGGGACAGGGGGCCTACGAGCAGTACTTC.

CDR3 region: CASSPSSTGELFF. The CDR3 DNA is TGTGCCAGCTCACCGTCTAGCACCGGGGAGCTGTTTTTT. V and J are TRBV18 and TRBJ2-2; D unresolved. CDR1 and CDR2 from the germline V gene are KGHSH and LQKENI. Between the trimmed V and J ends, which lost 3 bases and 4 bases, there was a span of 6 bases. The CDR3 runs 13 residues.